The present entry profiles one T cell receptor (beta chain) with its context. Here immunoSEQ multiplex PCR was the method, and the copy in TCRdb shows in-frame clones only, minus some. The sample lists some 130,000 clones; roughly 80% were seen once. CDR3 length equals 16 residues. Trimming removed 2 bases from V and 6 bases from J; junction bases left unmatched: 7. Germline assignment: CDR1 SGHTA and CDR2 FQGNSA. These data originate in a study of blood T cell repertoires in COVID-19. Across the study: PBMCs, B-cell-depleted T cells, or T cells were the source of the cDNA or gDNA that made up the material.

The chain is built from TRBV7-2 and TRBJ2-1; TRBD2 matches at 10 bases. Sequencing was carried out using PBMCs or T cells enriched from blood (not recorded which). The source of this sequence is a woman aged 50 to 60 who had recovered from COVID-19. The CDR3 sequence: CASSLSGGAPRNEQFF. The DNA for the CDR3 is TGTGCCAGCAGCTTAAGCGGGGGGGCCCCCCGCAATGAGCAGTTCTTC.